This T cell receptor (beta chain) was found in a study of blood T cell repertoires in COVID-19. Per the original methods: Reference gene primer amplification yielded estimated nucleated cell counts. Generated by immunoSEQ multiplex PCR, the TCRdb table keeps only in-frame clones and is missing some. V and J calls plus clone size are reproduced from that table; the DNA served to infer D and trimming. Among approximately 150,000 clones listed, roughly 84% were seen once. Between the trimmed V and J ends, which lost 7 bases and 4 bases, there was a span of 13 bases. The CDR3 contains 13 residues. Looked up from germline, CDR1 is LNHDA and CDR2 is SQIVND (reference sequence). Seattle-derived patients entered the study during active infection and were followed longitudinally.

The sample taken for sequencing was peripheral blood. The receptor was derived from a man aged 30 to 39 with COVID-19, enrolled during active disease. The chain combines TRBV19 with TRBJ1-1; D ambiguous. The CDR3 loop reads CASKFDLLTEAFF. Here the CDR3 DNA reads TGTGCCAGTAAGTTTGATCTACTCACTGAAGCTTTCTTT.